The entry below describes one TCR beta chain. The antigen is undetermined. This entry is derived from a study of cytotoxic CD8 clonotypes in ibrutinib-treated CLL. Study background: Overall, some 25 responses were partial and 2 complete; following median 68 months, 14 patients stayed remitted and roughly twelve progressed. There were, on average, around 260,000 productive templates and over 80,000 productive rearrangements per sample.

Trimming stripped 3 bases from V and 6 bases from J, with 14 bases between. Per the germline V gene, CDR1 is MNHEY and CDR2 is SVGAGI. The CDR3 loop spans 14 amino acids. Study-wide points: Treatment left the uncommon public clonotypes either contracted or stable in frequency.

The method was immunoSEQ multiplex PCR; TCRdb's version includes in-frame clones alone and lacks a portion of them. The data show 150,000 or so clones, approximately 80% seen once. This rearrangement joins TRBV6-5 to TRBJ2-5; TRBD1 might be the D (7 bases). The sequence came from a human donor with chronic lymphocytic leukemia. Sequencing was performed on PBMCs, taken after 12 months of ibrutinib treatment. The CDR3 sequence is CASSYGQGGKTQYF. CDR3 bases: TGTGCCAGCAGTTATGGTCAGGGGGGAAAGACCCAGTACTTC.